Listed here are 27 T cell receptor beta chains from one sample, sequenced in a study of cytomegalovirus exposure and HLA in healthy donors. With 60 Vbeta and 13 Jbeta primers, the PCR was carried out. Clones were sequenced by immunoSEQ multiplex PCR, and TCRdb holds only the in-frame ones, with some missing. The table lists roughly 110,000 clones, around 82% of them singletons. What was sequenced was PBMCs. These receptors all come from a woman in her twenties or thirties in good health and CMV-seropositive.

This chain connects TRBV19 to TRBJ2-6, with D possibly matching TRBD1 (6 bases). V was trimmed by 1 base and J by 2 bases, leaving 6 bases between them. The CDR3 covers 15 residues. Germline CDR1 LNHDA, CDR2 SQIVND (reference sequence). Here the CDR3 reads CASSIAGAGANVLTF. The CDR3 coding sequence is TGTGCCAGTAGTATAGCAGGGGCTGGGGCCAACGTCCTGACTTTC.

The V call is TRBV4-1, the J call TRBJ2-1; TRBD1 matches 10 bases. The trim removed 4 bases at V and 0 bases at J, leaving 0 bases unmatched. The germline gives CDR1 MGHRA, CDR2 YSYEKL. The CDR3 is made up of 15 amino acids. The CDR3 here is CASSRDRGSYNEQFF. CDR3 nucleotides: TGCGCCAGCAGCCGGGACAGGGGCTCCTACAATGAGCAGTTCTTC.

The rearrangement joins TRBV19 to TRBJ2-3; D is possibly TRBD2 (6 bases). This CDR3 is 15 amino acids long. Trimming shortened V by 7 bases and J by 3 bases, and 17 bases separated the two germline ends. The V gene's germline CDR1 is LNHDA and CDR2 SQIVND (reference sequence). As DNA, the CDR3 is TGTGCCAGTACCCAAGGAGGGTGGGAGACAGATACGCAGTATTTT. Its protein product is CASTQGGWETDTQYF.

The chain carries TRBV27 and TRBJ2-7; D is possibly TRBD2 (5 bases). Between the trimmed V and J ends, which lost 5 bases and 3 bases, there was a span of 17 bases. The CDR3 runs 15 residues. Germline V gives CDR1 MNHEY, CDR2 SMNVEV (reference sequence). CDR3 protein: CASSPVGGAGYEQYF. The CDR3 region has the DNA TGTGCCAGCAGTCCTGTCGGAGGAGCCGGCTACGAGCAGTACTTC.

This clone was recorded a few times. In nucleotides, the CDR3 is TGTGCCAGCAGCTTAGTCTCAGGGGCGGGCACTGAAGCTTTCTTT. Residues: CASSLVSGAGTEAFF. The chain employs TRBV7-9 and TRBJ1-1; TRBD1 is a possible D gene (6 bases). With 1 base removed from V and 4 bases from J, the gap between germline ends came to 13 bases. The CDR3 runs 15 residues. Germline values: CDR1 SEHNR, CDR2 FQNEAQ (reference sequence).

The V call is TRBV15, the J call TRBJ1-2, with D hard to call. The V and J ends lost 3 bases and 2 bases respectively, with 10 bases between them. Germline CDR1 and CDR2: LNHNV and YYDKDF (reference sequence). There are 14 residues in the CDR3. CDR3 sequence (DNA): TGTGCCACCAGCAGGCCGGGTCAGAACTATGGCTACACCTTC. This translates into CATSRPGQNYGYTF. Combining the CDR3 with reference TRBV15 and TRBJ1-2 gives the whole variable domain DAMVIQNPRYQVTQFGKPVTLSCSQTLNHNVMYWYQQKSSQAPKLLFHYYDKDFNNEADTPDNFQSRRPNTSFCFLDIRSPGLGDTAMYLCATSRPGQNYGYTFGSGTRLTVV.

This clone has just one count. J is TRBJ2-7 and V is TRBV5-1; 11 bases are shared with TRBD2. The length of the CDR3 is 15 residues. Trimming cost V 3 bases and J 4 bases; bases outside gene matches: 6. Germline V gene lookup returns CDR1 SGHRS and CDR2 YFSETQ. The CDR3 protein is CASSYGLAGGYEQYF. CDR3 sequence (DNA): TGCGCCAGCAGCTACGGACTAGCGGGTGGGTACGAGCAGTACTTC.

The chain joins TRBV30 to TRBJ2-5; a possible D gene is TRBD2 (6 bases). The V and J ends lost 2 bases and 0 bases respectively, with 13 bases between them. The CDR3 is 15 amino acids. Germline V gene lookup returns CDR1 GTSNPN and CDR2 SVGIG (reference sequence). The CDR3 reads CAWSLGLGNQETQYF. In DNA form, the CDR3 reads TGTGCCTGGAGTCTGGGACTGGGGAACCAAGAGACCCAGTACTTC.

Note on this clone: One end of the junction is discordant with germline, which a read error may explain. The chain recombines TRBV7-7 with TRBJ2-7, with TRBD1 as a possible D gene (6 bases). This CDR3 comprises 15 residues. Germline V gives CDR1 SSHAT, CDR2 FNYEAQ (reference sequence). Here the CDR3 reads CASSLGWGLSYEQYF. The CDR3 nucleotides read TGTGCTAGCAGCTTAGGATGGGGGCTATCCTACGAGCAGTACTTC.

The chain couples TRBV5-4 to TRBJ2-5; 10 bases fit TRBD1. The V segment lost 3 bases and the J segment 3 bases; nucleotides outside the gene matches: 5. Per the germline V gene, CDR1 is SGHNT and CDR2 is YYREEE (reference sequence). This CDR3 is built from 15 residues. CDR3 sequence (DNA): TGTGCCAGCAGCTGGGGGACAGGGGTAAAAGAGACCCAGTACTTC. Translating gives CASSWGTGVKETQYF.

The V gene is TRBV4-1, the J gene TRBJ2-7, with TRBD1 matching over 10 bases. The CDR3 has 14 amino acids. Unmatched junction bases numbered 3, after V lost 3 bases and J lost 4 bases. Per germline, CDR1 MGHRA and CDR2 YSYEKL. CDR3 region: CASSHTGQGYEQYF. As DNA, the CDR3 is TGCGCCAGCAGCCACACGGGACAGGGGTACGAGCAGTACTTC.

This clone was counted between two and nine times. The chain employs TRBV6-6 and TRBJ2-7; 7 nucleotides agree with TRBD1. Germline V CDR1 and CDR2: MNHNY, SVGAGI (reference sequence). There are 15 residues in the CDR3. V lost 4 bases, J lost 5 bases, and 11 bases stayed unmatched. The CDR3 sequence: CASSSPGQTTDEQYF. The DNA of the CDR3 is TGTGCCAGCAGTTCTCCGGGACAGACAACAGACGAGCAGTACTTC.

The rearrangement links TRBV9 to TRBJ2-2; 7 bases align to TRBD1. Germline V gene sequence: CDR1 SGDLS, CDR2 YYNGEE. This CDR3 has 16 residues. V shed 3 bases and J 5 bases; nucleotides not matched to a gene: 10. Here the CDR3 reads CASSAQSGTETGELFF. In DNA, the CDR3 is TGTGCCAGCAGCGCGCAATCCGGGACAGAAACCGGGGAGCTGTTTTTT.

The chain carries TRBV5-6 and TRBJ2-7; possible D gene TRBD1, 5 bases. Looked up from germline, CDR1 is SGHDT and CDR2 is YYEEEE. The CDR3 totals 15 residues. The V and J ends lost 0 bases and 4 bases respectively, with 14 bases between them. Written as DNA, the CDR3 is TGTGCCAGCAGCTTGGTAGCAGGGATTCGATACGAGCAGTACTTC. Translation gives CASSLVAGIRYEQYF.

The V and J genes are TRBV4-1 and TRBJ1-3, with a possible D match to TRBD1 (5 bases). Germline CDR1 is MGHRA and CDR2 is YSYEKL. The CDR3 is 16 residues long. V was trimmed by 1 base and J by 3 bases, leaving 13 bases between them. The CDR3 spells CASSQGRGTGGNTIYF. CDR3 nucleotides: TGCGCCAGCAGCCAAGGGCGGGGGACGGGTGGAAACACCATATATTTT.

The chain uses TRBV5-5 and TRBJ2-3; 7 bases align to TRBD1. The length of the CDR3 is 15 residues. Unmatched junction bases numbered 9, after V lost 2 bases and J lost 6 bases. Germline loops: CDR1 SGHKS, CDR2 YYEKEE (reference sequence). DNA for the CDR3: TGTGCCAGCAGCTTTCCTTGGACAGGCGCGGATACGCAGTATTTT. Its protein product is CASSFPWTGADTQYF.

This sequence joins TRBV9 and TRBJ2-1; TRBD2 aligns across 10 bases. Trimming took 5 bases from V and 10 from J; bases not matched to a gene: 9. This CDR3 has 14 residues. From germline, CDR1 is SGDLS and CDR2 YYNGEE. The CDR3, as DNA: TGTGCCAGCAGTCGAACCGGGACTAGCGACGAGCAGTTCTTC. It encodes CASSRTGTSDEQFF. The entire variable domain, with the rest obtained from reference TRBV9 and TRBJ2-1, is as follows: DSGVTQTPKHLITATGQRVTLRCSPRSGDLSVYWYQQSLDQGLQFLIQYYNGEERAKGNILERFSAQQFPDLHSELNLSSLELGDSALYFCASSRTGTSDEQFFGPGTRLTVL.

The chain combines TRBV19 with TRBJ1-2; D remains ambiguous. V dropped 1 base and J dropped 5 bases, with 8 bases sitting between them. The CDR3 is made up of 13 amino acids. Germline V CDR1 and CDR2: LNHDA, SQIVND (reference sequence). The CDR3 protein is CASSIGGPYGYTF. The CDR3 coding sequence is TGTGCCAGTAGTATAGGCGGGCCATATGGCTACACCTTC.

CDR3 DNA: TGTGCCATCAGTGAAGGGACAGGGCCAGGTGGCTACACCTTC. It codes for CAISEGTGPGGYTF. The chain joins TRBV10-3 to TRBJ1-2, with TRBD1 matching 9 bases. The V gene's germline CDR1 is ENHRY and CDR2 SYGVKD. The CDR3 loop spans 14 amino acids. V shed 3 bases, J shed 7 bases, and the junction held 6 bases outside the gene matches.

This clone has just a few counts. This CDR3 is CASSLLAGVSGELFF. The CDR3 nucleotides read TGCGCCAGCAGCTTACTAGCGGGAGTATCCGGGGAGCTGTTTTTT. The V call is TRBV5-1, the J call TRBJ2-2, with TRBD2 matching over 11 bases. This CDR3 spans 15 amino acids. The germline V gene encodes CDR1 SGHRS and CDR2 YFSETQ. Trimming cost V 2 bases and J 6 bases; bases outside gene matches: 3.

This clone was observed a few times. The V call is TRBV14, the J call TRBJ1-2; D may be TRBD1 (5 bases). CDR3 length equals 16 residues. The germline V gene encodes CDR1 SGHDN and CDR2 FVKESK. Trimming stripped 4 bases from V and 8 bases from J, with 23 bases between. The CDR3 sequence: CASSPIPREAGTGYTF. The CDR3 bases are TGTGCCAGCAGCCCTATACCCCGGGAGGCAGGGACCGGCTACACCTTC.

The V and J genes are TRBV21-1 and TRBJ2-2; TRBD1 was called by the table and not checked on the DNA. TRBV21-1 is tagged as a pseudogene. The CDR3 extends over 13 amino acids. DNA of the CDR3: TGTGCCAGCGGAACAGGGGACACCGGGGAGCTGTTTTTT. Residues: CASGTGDTGELFF.

This clone turned up a few times. CDR3 nucleotide sequence: TGTGCCAGCAGCTTAGTGCTAGCGGGAGATTCCTACAATGAGCAGTTCTTC. The encoded protein is CASSLVLAGDSYNEQFF. The chain combines TRBV7-6 with TRBJ2-1, with 10 bases lining up with TRBD2. Germline V CDR1 and CDR2: SGHVS, FNYEAQ. This CDR3 is 17 amino acids long. V dropped 1 base and J dropped 1; count of bases not matched to a gene: 4.

This clone was detected a few times. The junction and the germline gene differ at one end; a read error may be behind it. This chain connects TRBV5-1 to TRBJ2-3; a possible D gene is TRBD1 (6 bases). Germline V gives CDR1 SGHRS, CDR2 YFSETQ. The CDR3 has 14 residues. The CDR3 coding sequence is TGCGCCAGCAGATTGGCAGGGGACACAGATACGCAGTATTTT. This translates into CASRLAGDTDTQYF.

The chain recombines TRBV19 with TRBJ2-3; 9 nucleotides match TRBD2. The V gene end was trimmed by 0 bases and the J gene end by 4 bases; junction bases not matched to a gene: 11. The germline gives CDR1 LNHDA, CDR2 SQIVND (reference sequence). CDR3 length equals 18 residues. Here the CDR3 DNA reads TGTGCCAGTAGTATAGACCTGACCGGGACTAGCAGGGCAGATACGCAGTATTTT. Protein product: CASSIDLTGTSRADTQYF.

The chain combines TRBV6-4 with TRBJ2-3; 12 positions agree with TRBD2. The CDR3 has 15 residues. Germline V CDR1 and CDR2: MRHNA, SNTAGT. V shed 6 bases and J 4 bases; nucleotides not matched to a gene: 5. The CDR3 spells CASSPTSGSADTQYF. CDR3 nucleotides: TGTGCCAGCAGCCCGACTAGCGGGAGTGCAGATACGCAGTATTTT.

A few counts support this clone. In DNA, the CDR3 is TGTGCCAGCAGGTCCTGGGGGGGCCCGAACACTGAAGCTTTCTTT. As protein: CASRSWGGPNTEAFF. V and J are TRBV6-6 and TRBJ1-1; D may be TRBD1 (6 bases). Germline CDR1 MNHNY, CDR2 SVGAGI (reference sequence). V gave up 6 bases and J gave up 1 base, with 15 bases separating them. This CDR3 is 15 amino acids long.